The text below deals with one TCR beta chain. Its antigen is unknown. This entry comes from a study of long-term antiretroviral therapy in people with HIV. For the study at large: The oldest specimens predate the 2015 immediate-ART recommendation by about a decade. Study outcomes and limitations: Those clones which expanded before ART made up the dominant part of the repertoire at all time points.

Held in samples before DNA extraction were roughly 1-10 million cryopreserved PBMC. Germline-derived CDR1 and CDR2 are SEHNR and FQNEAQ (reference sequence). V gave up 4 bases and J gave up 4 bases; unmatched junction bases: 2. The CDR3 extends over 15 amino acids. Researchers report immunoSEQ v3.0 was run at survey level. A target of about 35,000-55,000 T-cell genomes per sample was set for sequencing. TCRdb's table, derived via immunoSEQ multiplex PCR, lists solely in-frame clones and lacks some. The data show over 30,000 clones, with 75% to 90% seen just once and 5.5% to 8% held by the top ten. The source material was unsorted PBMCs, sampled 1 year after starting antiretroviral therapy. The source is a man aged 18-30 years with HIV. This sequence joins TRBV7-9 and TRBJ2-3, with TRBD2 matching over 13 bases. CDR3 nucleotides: TGTGCCAGCAGCTCGACTAGCGGGAGGCCAGATACGCAGTATTTT. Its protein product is CASSSTSGRPDTQYF.